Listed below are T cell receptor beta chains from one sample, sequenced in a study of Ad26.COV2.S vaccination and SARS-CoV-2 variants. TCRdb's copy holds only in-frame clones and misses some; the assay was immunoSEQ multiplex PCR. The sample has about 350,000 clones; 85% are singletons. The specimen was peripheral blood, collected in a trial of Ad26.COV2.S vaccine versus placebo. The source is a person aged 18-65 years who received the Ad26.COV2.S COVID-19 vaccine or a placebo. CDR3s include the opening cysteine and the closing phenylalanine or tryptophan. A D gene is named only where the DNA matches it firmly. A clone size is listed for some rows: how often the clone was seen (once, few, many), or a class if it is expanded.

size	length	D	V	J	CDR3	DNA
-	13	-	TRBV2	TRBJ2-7	CASRGGQYYEQYF	TGTGCCAGCAGGGGGGGACAGTACTACGAGCAGTACTTC
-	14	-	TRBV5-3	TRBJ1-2	CARSLVSSRSPGTF	TGTGCCAGAAGCTTGGTTAGCTCCAGAAGCCCGGGCACCTTC
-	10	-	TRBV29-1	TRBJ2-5	CSGQGETQYF	TGCAGCGGCCAGGGAGAGACCCAGTACTTC
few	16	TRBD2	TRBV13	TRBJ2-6	CASGGKGNSGANVLTF	TGCGCCTCGGGGGGGAAAGGAAACTCTGGGGCCAACGTCCTGACTTTC
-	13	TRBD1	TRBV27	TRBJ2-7	CASSRDSAYEQYF	TGTGCCAGCAGCCGGGACAGCGCCTACGAGCAGTACTTC
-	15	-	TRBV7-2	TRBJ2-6	CASSIKSSGANVLTF	TGTGCCAGCAGCATAAAGAGCTCTGGGGCCAACGTCCTGACTTTC
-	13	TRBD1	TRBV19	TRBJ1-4	CASRQGSKEKLFF	TGTGCCAGTCGACAGGGGAGTAAAGAAAAACTGTTTTTT
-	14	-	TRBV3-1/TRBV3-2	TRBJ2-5	CASSQAPGWGTQYF	TGTGCCAGCAGCCAAGCGCCGGGGTGGGGGACCCAGTACTTC
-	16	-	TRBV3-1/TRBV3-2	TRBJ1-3	CASSQSDGRTRSTIYF	TGTGCCAGCAGCCAATCTGACGGGAGGACTCGGAGCACCATATATTTT
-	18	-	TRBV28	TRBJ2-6	CASSPRPGVVSGANVLTF	TGTGCCAGCAGTCCTAGACCGGGCGTAGTCTCTGGGGCCAACGTCCTGACTTTC
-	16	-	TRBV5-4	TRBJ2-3	CASSLDGAISTDTQYF	TGTGCCAGCAGCTTGGATGGGGCGATTAGCACAGATACGCAGTATTTT
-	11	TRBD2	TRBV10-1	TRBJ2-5	CASSAGGAQYF	TGCGCCAGCAGTGCGGGGGGTGCCCAGTACTTC
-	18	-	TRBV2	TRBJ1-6	CASSVRGLSTGYNSPLHF	TGTGCCAGCAGTGTTCGGGGTTTAAGCACGGGCTATAATTCACCCCTCCACTTT
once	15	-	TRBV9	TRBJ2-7	CASSATVTSIYEQYF	TGTGCCAGCAGCGCGACCGTGACTAGTATCTACGAGCAGTACTTC
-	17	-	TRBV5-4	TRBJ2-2	CASSLGGQMTNTGELFF	TGTGCCAGCAGCTTGGGTGGGCAGATGACGAACACCGGGGAGCTGTTTTTT
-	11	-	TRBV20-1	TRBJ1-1	CSAVPGTEAFF	TGCAGTGCCGTGCCGGGCACTGAAGCTTTCTTT